The TCR beta chain under discussion was sequenced for a study of shared clonotypes between healthy human individuals. Overall study: The people who gave samples were two women and a few men aged 18 to 49. Notes on the study in general: Naive subsets usually exceeded memory subsets in estimated richness.

Authors' methods: Filtering differed because ImmunoSEQ produced junction-only sequences that carried no quality scores. Profiling relied on immunoSEQ multiplex PCR, and the TCRdb table lists in-frame clones only, not all of them. For V, J and clone size, that table is used; D and trimming come from the DNA. This table has roughly 1,100,000 clones, 70% to 80% appearing once. This clone was recorded once. The antigen is unknown. CDR3 length equals 12 residues. Germline-derived CDR1 and CDR2 are SGDLS and YYNGEE. The V end lost 3 bases, the J end lost 8 bases, and 10 bases lay between the germline ends. The V and J genes are TRBV9 and TRBJ2-3; perhaps TRBD2 as D (7 bases). The sample taken for sequencing was memory CD4+ T cells sorted from blood. The subset is: CD45RA-negative fraction. The receptor was derived from a young man in good health. The CDR3 sequence: CASSERGGTQYF. The CDR3 DNA sequence: TGTGCCAGCAGCGAGAGGGGGGGTACGCAGTATTTT.